Detailed here is one T cell receptor beta chain. The sample belongs to a study of identical twins. The CDR3 is 14 residues long. The V gene lost 8 bases and the J gene lost 2 bases, with 14 bases spanning the gap. Per the germline V gene, CDR1 is MNHEY and CDR2 is SVGAGI. From the 5' RACE reads, TCRdb called clonotypes with MiXCR, one entry per CDR3 protein. The table has 200,000 to 250,000 distinct CDR3 sequences, less than 8% seen once. This sample also appeared in a second study, on yellow fever vaccine responses in identical twins.

The rearrangement uses TRBV6-5 and TRBJ2-3; D unresolved. The specimen sequenced was memory (CD45RO+) T cells sorted from blood. The sequence came from a woman younger than 30 in good health. The CDR3 reads CASGWQEPTDTQYF. CDR3 in DNA: TGTGCCAGCGGTTGGCAGGAACCCACAGATACGCAGTATTTT.